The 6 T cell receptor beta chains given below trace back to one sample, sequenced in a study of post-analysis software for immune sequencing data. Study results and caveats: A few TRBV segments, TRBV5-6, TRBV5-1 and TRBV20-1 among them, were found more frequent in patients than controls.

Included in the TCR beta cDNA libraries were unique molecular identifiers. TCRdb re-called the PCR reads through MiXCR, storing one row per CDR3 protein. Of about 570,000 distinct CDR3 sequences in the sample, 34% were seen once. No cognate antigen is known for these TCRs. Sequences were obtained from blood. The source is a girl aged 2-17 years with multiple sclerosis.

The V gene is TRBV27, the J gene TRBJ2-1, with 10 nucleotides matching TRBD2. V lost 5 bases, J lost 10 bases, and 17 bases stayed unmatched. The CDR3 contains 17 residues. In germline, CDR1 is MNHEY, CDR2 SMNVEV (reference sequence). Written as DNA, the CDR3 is TGTGCCAGCAGTACACTGGTGGAGCGGGGGGGCCGATTGGAGCAGTTCTTC. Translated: CASSTLVERGGRLEQFF.

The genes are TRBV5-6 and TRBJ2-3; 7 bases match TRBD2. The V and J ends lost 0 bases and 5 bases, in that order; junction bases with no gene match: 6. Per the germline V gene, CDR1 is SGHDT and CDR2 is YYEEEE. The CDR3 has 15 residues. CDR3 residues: CASSLEASGEDTQYF. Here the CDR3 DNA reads TGTGCCAGCAGCTTGGAGGCTAGCGGTGAAGATACGCAGTATTTT.

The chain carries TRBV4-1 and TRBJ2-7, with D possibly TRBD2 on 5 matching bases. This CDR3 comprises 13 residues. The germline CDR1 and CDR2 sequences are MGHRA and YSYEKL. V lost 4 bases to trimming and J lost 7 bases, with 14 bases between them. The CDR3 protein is CASSRGLGWEQYF. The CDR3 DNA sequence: TGCGCCAGCAGCCGTGGACTGGGTTGGGAGCAGTACTTC.

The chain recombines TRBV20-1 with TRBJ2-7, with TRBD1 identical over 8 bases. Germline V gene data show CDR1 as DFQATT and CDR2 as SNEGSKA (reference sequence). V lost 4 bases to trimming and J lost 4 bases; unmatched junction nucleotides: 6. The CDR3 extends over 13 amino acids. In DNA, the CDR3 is TGCAGTGCTACAGACAGGGGAAATTACGAGCAGTACTTC. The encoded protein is CSATDRGNYEQYF.

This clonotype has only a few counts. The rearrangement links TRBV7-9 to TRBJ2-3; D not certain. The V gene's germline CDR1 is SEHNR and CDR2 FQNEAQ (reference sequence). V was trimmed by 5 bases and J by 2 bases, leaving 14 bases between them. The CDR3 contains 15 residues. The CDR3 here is CASSLASGLTDTQYF. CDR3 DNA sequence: TGTGCCAGCAGCCTCGCATCTGGGCTCACAGATACGCAGTATTTT. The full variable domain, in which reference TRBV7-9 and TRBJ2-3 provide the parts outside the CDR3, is DTGVSQNPRHKITKRGQNVTFRCDPISEHNRLYWYRQTLGQGPEFLTYFQNEAQLEKSRLLSDRFSAERPKGSFSTLEIQRTEQGDSAMYLCASSLASGLTDTQYFGPGTRLTVL.

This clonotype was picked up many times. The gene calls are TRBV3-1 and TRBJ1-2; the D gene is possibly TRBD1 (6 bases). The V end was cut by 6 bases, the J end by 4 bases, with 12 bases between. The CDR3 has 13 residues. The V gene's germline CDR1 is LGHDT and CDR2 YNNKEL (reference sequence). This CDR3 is CASRQTGTYGYTF. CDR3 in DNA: TGTGCCAGCAGACAAACAGGGACCTATGGCTACACCTTC.